This entry lists 18 T cell receptor beta chains sequenced from one sample in a study of identical twins. Via MiXCR, TCRdb re-called the 5' RACE reads, giving one row per CDR3 protein. The table lists 1.5 million to 2 million distinct CDR3 sequences, roughly a third of them singletons. Material: cord blood. The receptors shown here come from a newborn girl in good health.

The chain is built from TRBV7-2 and TRBJ2-5; no clear D gene. The V gene lost 0 bases and the J gene lost 13 bases, with 15 bases spanning the gap. In germline, CDR1 is SGHTA, CDR2 FQGNSA. This CDR3 spans 13 amino acids. The DNA for the CDR3 is TGTGCCAGCAGCTTAGCTGGCCCTCTACCCCCGTACTTC. It translates to CASSLAGPLPPYF.

This chain connects TRBV11-1 to TRBJ2-4; D is perhaps TRBD1 (6 bases). There are 16 residues in the CDR3. Per germline, CDR1 SGHAT and CDR2 FQDESV (reference sequence). V lost 5 bases and J 1 base, leaving 15 bases between the germline ends. CDR3 amino acids: CASSPGRGKAKNIQYF. In DNA, the CDR3 is TGTGCCAGCAGCCCTGGCAGGGGAAAGGCCAAAAACATTCAGTACTTC. Combining the CDR3 with reference TRBV11-1 and TRBJ2-4 gives the whole variable domain EAEVAQSPRYKITEKSQAVAFWCDPISGHATLYWYRQILGQGPELLVQFQDESVVDDSQLPKDRFSAERLKGVDSTLKIQPAELGDSAMYLCASSPGRGKAKNIQYFGAGTRLSVL.

This chain joins TRBV20-1 and TRBJ2-7, with 7 bases aligning to TRBD1. Germline V gene sequence: CDR1 DFQATT, CDR2 SNEGSKA (reference sequence). After removal of 5 bases from V and 0 bases from J, the junction contained 4 bases not matched to a gene. The CDR3 has 13 residues. CDR3 nucleotide sequence: TGCAGTGCTGACAGGGCTAGCTCCTACGAGCAGTACTTC. This translates into CSADRASSYEQYF.

The chain couples TRBV28 to TRBJ2-1; D may be TRBD1 or TRBD2 (6 bases each). Germline values: CDR1 MDHEN, CDR2 SYDVKM. The CDR3 covers 13 residues. Trimming pared 3 bases from V and 10 bases from J, leaving 13 bases between. CDR3 nucleotides: TGTGCCAGCAGTTTGAGGGGGGTCTACGAGCAGTTCTTC. Residues: CASSLRGVYEQFF.

The sample holds many counts of this clonotype. This chain uses TRBV9 with TRBJ2-5; D perhaps matches TRBD1 (6 bases). The V end lost 2 bases, the J end lost 4 bases, and 15 bases lay between the germline ends. The CDR3 is made up of 15 amino acids. Germline V gene lookup returns CDR1 SGDLS and CDR2 YYNGEE. As DNA, the CDR3 is TGTGCCAGCAGCGTGAGTATGTTGGACAGAGAGACCCAGTACTTC. Encoded protein: CASSVSMLDRETQYF.

The chain uses TRBV7-9 and TRBJ2-7, with 7 bases lining up with TRBD1. The CDR3 length is 16 residues. Trimming took 5 bases from V and 1 from J; bases not matched to a gene: 11. Germline V lookup: CDR1 SEHNR, CDR2 FQNEAQ (reference sequence). CDR3 bases: TGTGCCAGCAGCCCCCGGGCAGGGGGAAGGTCCTACGAGCAGTACTTC. Amino acids: CASSPRAGGRSYEQYF.

As concerns this clonotype: Without the conserved terminal phenylalanine or tryptophan, this CDR3 likely stems from a read error. This chain joins TRBV10-3 and TRBJ2-7; maybe TRBD2 (6 bases). Germline V gives CDR1 ENHRY, CDR2 SYGVKD. The CDR3 spans 16 residues. Trimming pared 3 bases from V and 0 bases from J, leaving 15 bases between. The DNA for the CDR3 is TGTGCCATCAGTGAACGAGGGAGGAAGAGCTCCTACGAGCAGTACTTA. Encoded protein: CAISERGRKSSYEQYL.

The chain uses TRBV5-6 and TRBJ2-1; tentative D call: TRBD1 (5 bases). This CDR3 contains 14 residues. Trimming took 1 base from V and 7 from J, leaving 12 bases between them. CDR1 is SGHDT, CDR2 YYEEEE, per germline. CDR3: CASSLIQGLNEQFF. CDR3 coding DNA: TGTGCCAGCAGCTTGATCCAGGGTCTAAATGAGCAGTTCTTC.

The chain uses TRBV6-7 and TRBJ2-1, with D uncertain. TRBV6-7 is classed as an ORF, of uncertain function. The CDR3 sequence is 14 residues long. V gave up 2 bases and J gave up 3 bases, with 8 bases separating them. Written as DNA, the CDR3 is TGTGCCAGCAGTTACGGGTTTTACTACAATGAGCAGTTCTTC. As protein: CASSYGFYYNEQFF.

This clonotype has more than one count but fewer than ten. The chain links TRBV4-2 to TRBJ2-3, with D possibly TRBD2 on 5 matching bases. This CDR3 is 13 amino acids long. Germline V gene data show CDR1 as LGHNA and CDR2 as YNFKEQ. Trimming took 4 bases from V and 5 from J, leaving 10 bases between them. The CDR3 is CASSRGEKDTQYF. CDR3 coding DNA: TGTGCCAGCAGCCGGGGAGAGAAAGATACGCAGTATTTT.

The sample holds a few counts of this clonotype. The V gene is TRBV5-5, the J gene TRBJ2-1; D is undetermined. This CDR3 spans 15 amino acids. V lost 0 bases, J lost 9 bases, and 16 bases lay in between. Germline CDR1 is SGHKS and CDR2 is YYEKEE (reference sequence). The CDR3 is CASSLVAQPTGEQFF. The CDR3 DNA reads as TGTGCCAGCAGCTTGGTCGCCCAGCCAACGGGTGAGCAGTTCTTC.

The chain carries TRBV19 and TRBJ2-5; TRBD2 agrees at 7 bases. This CDR3 has 14 residues. J was trimmed by 4 bases and V by 2 bases; bases with no gene match: 4. Germline V gene data show CDR1 as LNHDA and CDR2 as SQIVND (reference sequence). The CDR3 nucleotides are TGTGCCAGTAGTATATGGGAGGGAGGAGAGACCCAGTACTTC. It codes for CASSIWEGGETQYF.

The chain has TRBV28 and TRBJ1-3; D is perhaps TRBD1 (5 bases). Germline V gene sequence: CDR1 MDHEN, CDR2 SYDVKM. CDR3 length: 15 residues. Deletions cut 0 bases from V and 0 bases from J, with 6 bases between. CDR3 sequence: CASSLWDNSGNTIYF. In DNA form, the CDR3 reads TGTGCCAGCAGTTTATGGGACAACTCTGGAAACACCATATATTTT.

This clonotype has more than one count but fewer than ten. The chain is built from TRBV12-3 or TRBV12-4 and TRBJ1-2; 9 bases line up with TRBD1. The length of the CDR3 is 16 residues. V shed 5 bases and J 0 bases; nucleotides not matched to a gene: 7. This CDR3 is CASSPPDRGANYGYTF. The DNA of the CDR3 is TGTGCCAGCAGTCCGCCGGACAGGGGCGCTAACTATGGCTACACCTTC.

V usage is TRBV20-1 and J usage is TRBJ2-7; 7 bases agree with TRBD2. Per the germline V gene, CDR1 is DFQATT and CDR2 is SNEGSKA (reference sequence). The CDR3 is 14 amino acids. V gave up 6 bases and J gave up 2 bases; unmatched junction bases: 10. Written as DNA, the CDR3 is TGCAGTGCGAGATCGACTAGCCGTACCTACGAGCAGTACTTC. This encodes CSARSTSRTYEQYF.

This chain uses TRBV24-1 with TRBJ2-3, with no clear D. This CDR3 has 15 residues. Per the germline V gene, CDR1 is KGHDR and CDR2 is SFDVKD. Trimming cost V 0 bases and J 1 base, with 7 bases left between them. The CDR3 bases are TGTGCCACCAGTGATTTGCGGGCGGGCACAGATACGCAGTATTTT. Protein: CATSDLRAGTDTQYF.

With respect to this clonotype: At one end the junction does not follow the germline gene, possibly because of a read error. The V call is TRBV5-5, the J call TRBJ1-2, with a possible D match to TRBD1 (6 bases). The CDR3 spans 14 residues. Per germline, CDR1 SGHKS and CDR2 YYEKEE (reference sequence). CDR3 nucleotides: TGTGCCAGCCAAGGGCCCCAGGGGAACTATGGCCACACCTTC. As protein: CASQGPQGNYGHTF.

The chain is built from TRBV28 and TRBJ1-2, with no clear D. V was trimmed by 6 bases and J by 9 bases, leaving 8 bases between them. Germline loops: CDR1 MDHEN, CDR2 SYDVKM. The CDR3 consists of 10 residues. CDR3 sequence: CASRGGSYTF. The CDR3 DNA reads TGTGCCAGCAGGGGTGGGAGCTACACCTTC.